This paragraph covers one T cell receptor (beta chain) sequence. Antigen: not known. Compared with germline, one end of the junction differs, possibly owing to a read error. Three rounds of nested PCR, following a modified ARM-PCR protocol, produced the TCRbeta library. TCRdb re-analysed the multiplex PCR reads in MiXCR, keeping a single row per CDR3 protein. The profile covers about 200,000 distinct CDR3 sequences, with 70% to 75% appearing a single time and approximately 26% taken by the ten largest. The template was RNA from unsorted bulk tissue. The entry originates in a study of tumor and adjacent non-tumor tissue in lung cancer. The study's findings and limits: Tumor TCR diversity, when higher, was linked to shorter survival. Significantly higher TCR diversity was found in tumor than normal lung.

Germline V gene sequence: CDR1 MNHNS, CDR2 SASEGT. There are 13 residues in the CDR3. Input material: lung tumor tissue. This receptor was obtained from a man in his sixties with non-small cell lung cancer. The chain has TRBV6-1 and TRBJ1-2, with unresolved D. The CDR3 DNA is TGTGCCAGCAGTGAACCGTATGGTTCCGGCTGCACCTTC. This encodes CASSEPYGSGCTF.